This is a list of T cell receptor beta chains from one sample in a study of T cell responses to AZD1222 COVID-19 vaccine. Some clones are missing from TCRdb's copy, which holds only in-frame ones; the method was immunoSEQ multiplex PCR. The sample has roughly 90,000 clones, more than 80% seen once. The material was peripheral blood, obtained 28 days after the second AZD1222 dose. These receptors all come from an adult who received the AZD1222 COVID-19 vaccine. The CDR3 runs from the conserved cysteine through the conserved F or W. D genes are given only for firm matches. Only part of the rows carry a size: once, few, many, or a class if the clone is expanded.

cdr3_aa: CASSPWTGSNTEAFF
cdr3_nt: TGTGCCAGCTCACCCTGGACAGGATCGAACACTGAAGCTTTCTTT
d_call: TRBD1
v_call: TRBV18
clone_size: NA
j_call: TRBJ1-1

cdr3_aa: CASTPETGQNSYEQYF
cdr3_nt: TGTGCCAGCACCCCCGAGACGGGCCAGAATTCCTACGAGCAGTACTTC
d_call: NA
v_call: TRBV7-9
clone_size: NA
j_call: TRBJ2-7

cdr3_aa: CASSLPPRLAGREDTQYF
cdr3_nt: TGTGCCAGCAGCTTACCCCCGCGACTAGCGGGACGGGAAGATACGCAGTATTTT
d_call: TRBD2
v_call: TRBV7-9
clone_size: once
j_call: TRBJ2-3

cdr3_aa: CASGLVRTSGSTDTQYF
cdr3_nt: TGTGCTAGTGGTTTGGTAAGGACTAGCGGTAGCACAGATACGCAGTATTTT
d_call: TRBD2
v_call: TRBV12-5
clone_size: NA
j_call: TRBJ2-3

cdr3_aa: CASSQDSSLNIEAFF
cdr3_nt: TGTGCCAGCTCACAGGACAGTAGTTTGAACATTGAAGCTTTCTTT
d_call: NA
v_call: TRBV18
clone_size: NA
j_call: TRBJ1-1

cdr3_aa: CASPNGFGRAPIEQYF
cdr3_nt: TGTGCCAGCCCCAACGGGTTCGGGAGGGCCCCGATAGAGCAGTACTTC
d_call: TRBD2
v_call: TRBV5-8
clone_size: once
j_call: TRBJ2-7

cdr3_aa: CASSRGPRGSTEAFF
cdr3_nt: TGTGCCAGCAGCAGGGGGCCCCGAGGGAGCACTGAAGCTTTCTTT
d_call: TRBD1
v_call: TRBV7-9
clone_size: NA
j_call: TRBJ1-1

cdr3_aa: CASSPPGGSGNTIYF
cdr3_nt: TGTGCCAGCTCACCCCCCGGGGGAAGTGGAAACACCATATATTTT
d_call: NA
v_call: TRBV18
clone_size: NA
j_call: TRBJ1-3

cdr3_aa: CASSVMTANTEAFF
cdr3_nt: TGTGCCAGCAGCGTCATGACAGCGAACACTGAAGCTTTCTTT
d_call: NA
v_call: TRBV9
clone_size: once
j_call: TRBJ1-1

cdr3_aa: CASIPSRAAEAFF
cdr3_nt: TGTGCCAGCATCCCCTCCCGTGCCGCTGAAGCTTTCTTT
d_call: NA
v_call: TRBV6-2/TRBV6-3
clone_size: NA
j_call: TRBJ1-1

cdr3_aa: CASSSDRETDTEAFF
cdr3_nt: TGTGCCAGCAGCTCTGACCGGGAGACCGACACTGAAGCTTTCTTT
d_call: NA
v_call: TRBV5-8
clone_size: NA
j_call: TRBJ1-1

cdr3_aa: CSVEGQETYEQYF
cdr3_nt: TGCAGCGTTGAAGGACAGGAGACTTACGAGCAGTACTTC
d_call: NA
v_call: TRBV29-1
clone_size: NA
j_call: TRBJ2-7

cdr3_aa: CASRGTGYQPQHF
cdr3_nt: TGTGCCAGCAGAGGGACAGGGTATCAGCCCCAGCATTTT
d_call: TRBD1
v_call: TRBV3-1/TRBV3-2
clone_size: NA
j_call: TRBJ1-5

cdr3_aa: CSALPNNEQFF
cdr3_nt: TGCAGTGCCCTCCCTAACAATGAGCAGTTCTTC
d_call: NA
v_call: TRBV20-1
clone_size: NA
j_call: TRBJ2-1

cdr3_aa: CASSPRADTQYF
cdr3_nt: TGTGCCAGCTCACCACGAGCAGATACGCAGTATTTT
d_call: NA
v_call: TRBV18
clone_size: once
j_call: TRBJ2-3

cdr3_aa: CASSRGLAGVRGIQYF
cdr3_nt: TGTGCCAGCAGCCGGGGACTAGCGGGAGTTCGTGGCATTCAGTACTTC
d_call: TRBD2
v_call: TRBV7-2
clone_size: NA
j_call: TRBJ2-4

cdr3_aa: CASSRDNNSPLHF
cdr3_nt: TGTGCCAGCAGTCGGGATAATAATTCACCCCTCCACTTT
d_call: NA
v_call: TRBV28
clone_size: NA
j_call: TRBJ1-6

cdr3_aa: CASSSDRNQPQHF
cdr3_nt: TGTGCCAGCAGCTCGGACAGGAATCAGCCCCAGCATTTT
d_call: TRBD1
v_call: TRBV7-3
clone_size: NA
j_call: TRBJ1-5

cdr3_aa: CASSVTGKTANTEAFF
cdr3_nt: TGTGCCAGCAGCGTGACAGGAAAGACCGCGAACACTGAAGCTTTCTTT
d_call: NA
v_call: TRBV9
clone_size: NA
j_call: TRBJ1-1

cdr3_aa: CASTGDSHYGYTF
cdr3_nt: TGCGCCAGCACCGGGGACAGTCACTATGGCTACACCTTC
d_call: TRBD1
v_call: TRBV5-1
clone_size: NA
j_call: TRBJ1-2

cdr3_aa: CASSYARTGGNYGYTF
cdr3_nt: TGTGCCAGCAGTTACGCCAGGACAGGGGGCAACTATGGCTACACCTTC
d_call: TRBD1
v_call: TRBV6-5
clone_size: NA
j_call: TRBJ1-2

cdr3_aa: CASSQDYERDRAREQFF
cdr3_nt: TGCGCCAGCAGCCAAGATTATGAGAGGGACAGGGCAAGGGAGCAGTTCTTC
d_call: TRBD1
v_call: TRBV4-3
clone_size: NA
j_call: TRBJ2-1

cdr3_aa: CASSQGTGGGYTF
cdr3_nt: TGTGCCAGCAGCCAGGGGACTGGAGGTGGCTACACCTTC
d_call: NA
v_call: TRBV4-2
clone_size: few
j_call: TRBJ1-2

cdr3_aa: CSASARRDGGANVLTF
cdr3_nt: TGCAGTGCTAGTGCCAGGAGGGATGGTGGGGCCAACGTCCTGACTTTC
d_call: NA
v_call: TRBV20-1
clone_size: NA
j_call: TRBJ2-6

cdr3_aa: CAISFRDANYGYTF
cdr3_nt: TGTGCCATCAGTTTTAGGGACGCGAACTATGGCTACACCTTC
d_call: NA
v_call: TRBV10-3
clone_size: NA
j_call: TRBJ1-2

cdr3_aa: CASSADLLGFQETQYF
cdr3_nt: TGTGCCAGCAGTGCGGATCTGCTGGGCTTCCAAGAGACCCAGTACTTC
d_call: NA
v_call: TRBV25-1
clone_size: NA
j_call: TRBJ2-5

cdr3_aa: CATSREAGRGYTF
cdr3_nt: TGTGCCACCAGCAGAGAGGCGGGCCGTGGCTACACCTTC
d_call: NA
v_call: TRBV15
clone_size: NA
j_call: TRBJ1-2

cdr3_aa: CASSLNGWGRLDTQYF
cdr3_nt: TGTGCCAGCAGCTTGAATGGTTGGGGACGACTAGATACGCAGTATTTT
d_call: NA
v_call: TRBV5-8
clone_size: NA
j_call: TRBJ2-3

cdr3_aa: CASSMIGGETQYF
cdr3_nt: TGTGCCAGTAGTATGATCGGGGGGGAGACCCAGTACTTC
d_call: TRBD2
v_call: TRBV19
clone_size: once
j_call: TRBJ2-5

cdr3_aa: CASRAGGPAGYTF
cdr3_nt: TGTGCCAGCCGCGCAGGGGGACCGGCTGGCTACACCTTC
d_call: TRBD1
v_call: TRBV3-1/TRBV3-2
clone_size: once
j_call: TRBJ1-2

cdr3_aa: CSARGRTEAFF
cdr3_nt: TGCAGTGCTAGAGGTCGCACTGAAGCTTTCTTT
d_call: NA
v_call: TRBV20-1
clone_size: NA
j_call: TRBJ1-1

cdr3_aa: CASSLGDRGLGYTF
cdr3_nt: TGTGCCAGCAGCTTAGGGGACAGGGGGCTGGGCTACACCTTC
d_call: TRBD1
v_call: TRBV7-8
clone_size: NA
j_call: TRBJ1-2

cdr3_aa: CASRASGGETQYF
cdr3_nt: TGTGCCAGCAGGGCTAGCGGCGGGGAGACCCAGTACTTC
d_call: TRBD2
v_call: TRBV2
clone_size: NA
j_call: TRBJ2-5

cdr3_aa: CATKIRESYEQYF
cdr3_nt: TGTGCCACCAAGATCAGGGAATCCTACGAGCAGTACTTC
d_call: NA
v_call: TRBV10-3
clone_size: once
j_call: TRBJ2-7

cdr3_aa: CASSLDKNGYTF
cdr3_nt: TGTGCCAGCAGCTTAGATAAGAATGGCTACACCTTC
d_call: NA
v_call: TRBV7-9
clone_size: NA
j_call: TRBJ1-2

cdr3_aa: CSVGLAGGPVTDTQYF
cdr3_nt: TGCAGCGTGGGGCTAGCGGGAGGGCCTGTCACAGATACGCAGTATTTT
d_call: TRBD2
v_call: TRBV29-1
clone_size: NA
j_call: TRBJ2-3

cdr3_aa: CASSPRGAYEQYF
cdr3_nt: TGTGCCAGCAGCCCCCGAGGTGCCTACGAGCAGTACTTC
d_call: NA
v_call: TRBV7-2
clone_size: NA
j_call: TRBJ2-7

cdr3_aa: CASSGSGGNTGELFF
cdr3_nt: TGTGCCAGCAGCGGTAGCGGGGGGAACACCGGGGAGCTGTTTTTT
d_call: TRBD2
v_call: TRBV9
clone_size: NA
j_call: TRBJ2-2

cdr3_aa: CASSDALGQGASPLHF
cdr3_nt: TGTGCCAGCAGTGACGCCCTGGGACAGGGGGCTTCACCCCTCCACTTT
d_call: TRBD1
v_call: TRBV6-1
clone_size: NA
j_call: TRBJ1-6

cdr3_aa: CASSQLTGGTEAFF
cdr3_nt: TGTGCCAGCAGCCAACTGACAGGGGGCACTGAAGCTTTCTTT
d_call: TRBD1
v_call: TRBV6-2/TRBV6-3
clone_size: once
j_call: TRBJ1-1

cdr3_aa: CASSQDRVTGHDF
cdr3_nt: TGTGCCAGCAGCCAAGATCGGGTAACGGGACACGATTTC
d_call: NA
v_call: TRBV4-2
clone_size: NA
j_call: TRBJ2-7

cdr3_aa: CASSLTGQGIEPQHF
cdr3_nt: TGCGCCAGCAGCCTAACGGGACAGGGTATTGAGCCCCAGCATTTT
d_call: TRBD1
v_call: TRBV5-1
clone_size: NA
j_call: TRBJ1-5

cdr3_aa: CASSLTTNQPQHF
cdr3_nt: TGTGCCAGCAGTCTTACTACCAATCAGCCCCAGCATTTT
d_call: NA
v_call: TRBV27
clone_size: NA
j_call: TRBJ1-5

cdr3_aa: CASSEAPFSNQPQHF
cdr3_nt: TGTGCCAGCAGTGAAGCGCCATTTAGCAATCAGCCCCAGCATTTT
d_call: NA
v_call: TRBV6-1
clone_size: NA
j_call: TRBJ1-5

cdr3_aa: CASSLYRMNTEAFF
cdr3_nt: TGTGCCAGCAGCTTATACAGGATGAACACTGAAGCTTTCTTT
d_call: NA
v_call: TRBV7-9
clone_size: NA
j_call: TRBJ1-1

cdr3_aa: CASSVLTSGEQFF
cdr3_nt: TGTGCCAGCAGCGTCCTGACTAGCGGTGAGCAGTTCTTC
d_call: TRBD2
v_call: TRBV9
clone_size: NA
j_call: TRBJ2-1

cdr3_aa: CASTLGWVTGELFF
cdr3_nt: TGCGCCAGCACCTTGGGGTGGGTCACCGGGGAGCTGTTTTTT
d_call: NA
v_call: TRBV5-1
clone_size: NA
j_call: TRBJ2-2

cdr3_aa: CASRDSKSNEQYF
cdr3_nt: TGTGCCAGCCGGGACTCCAAAAGCAACGAGCAGTACTTC
d_call: NA
v_call: TRBV6-6
clone_size: few
j_call: TRBJ2-7

cdr3_aa: CASRGLAVNNEQFF
cdr3_nt: TGTGCCAGCAGGGGACTAGCAGTTAACAATGAGCAGTTCTTC
d_call: TRBD2
v_call: TRBV3-1/TRBV3-2
clone_size: NA
j_call: TRBJ2-1

cdr3_aa: CASSLAGQGAIYGYTF
cdr3_nt: TGTGCCAGCAGCTTAGCGGGACAGGGCGCGATCTATGGCTACACCTTC
d_call: TRBD1
v_call: TRBV7-8
clone_size: NA
j_call: TRBJ1-2

cdr3_aa: CASSLVSPSENTGELFF
cdr3_nt: TGTGCCAGCAGCTTGGTTTCGCCAAGCGAGAACACCGGGGAGCTGTTTTTT
d_call: NA
v_call: TRBV5-4
clone_size: NA
j_call: TRBJ2-2